This T cell receptor (beta chain) is drawn from a study of graft-versus-host responses after intestinal transplantation. Overall study results and limits: When patients had graft-donor T cell macrochimerism, their allografts held high graft-versus-host to host-versus-graft clonal ratios.

V gave up 3 bases and J gave up 3 bases, with 12 bases separating them. The CDR3 totals 14 residues. Germline V lookup: CDR1 SNHLY, CDR2 FYNNEI. Clones were sequenced by immunoSEQ multiplex PCR, and TCRdb holds only the in-frame ones, with some missing. Of more than 100,000 clones listed, approximately 95% are singletons. Details on this clone: Its antigen is as yet unknown.

This material consisted of unstimulated CD8+ T cells sorted from spleen or lymph node cells, taken before intestinal transplant. The rearrangement joins TRBV2 to TRBJ2-7; D possibly uses TRBD1 or TRBD2 (5 bases each). The sequence was obtained from a human donor who received an intestinal transplant. CDR3 in amino acids: CASSELGPNYEQYF. The CDR3 coding sequence is TGTGCCAGCAGTGAGTTGGGACCAAACTACGAGCAGTACTTC.